This entry lists 24 T cell receptor beta chains sequenced from one sample in a study of cytomegalovirus exposure and HLA in healthy donors. Researchers ran the PCR with 60 Vbeta and 13 Jbeta primers. Method: immunoSEQ multiplex PCR; TCRdb's copy keeps in-frame clones and lacks some. Found here are 60,000 to 100,000 clones, around 76% of them singletons; the top ten hold roughly 1.5%. Sequenced input: PBMCs. The receptors derive from a man between 35 and 55 years old in good health and CMV-seronegative.

The chain employs TRBV5-4 and TRBJ2-2; TRBD1 matches 10 bases. V lost 4 bases to trimming and J lost 7 bases; unmatched junction nucleotides: 13. This CDR3 is 17 amino acids long. CDR1 is SGHNT, CDR2 YYREEE, per germline (reference sequence). The CDR3: CASSQEMRQGAVGELFF. DNA for the CDR3: TGTGCCAGCAGCCAAGAAATGAGACAGGGGGCTGTCGGGGAGCTGTTTTTT.

The gene calls are TRBV4-2 and TRBJ1-1; D is perhaps TRBD1 (6 bases). The V end lost 0 bases, the J end lost 1 base, and 21 bases lay between the germline ends. This CDR3 has 19 amino acids. CDR1 and CDR2 from the germline V gene are LGHNA and YNFKEQ. The CDR3 nucleotides read TGTGCCAGCAGCCAAGATCCCGGTGCGACAGGTCCCCGGAACACTGAAGCTTTCTTT. Translation: CASSQDPGATGPRNTEAFF.

The V and J genes are TRBV4-2 and TRBJ2-7; D is perhaps TRBD1 (6 bases). The germline CDR1 and CDR2 sequences are LGHNA and YNFKEQ. The CDR3 is made up of 17 amino acids. Trimming cost V 4 bases and J 3 bases, with 22 bases left between them. The CDR3 sequence is CASSLGGVSQGGYEQYF. In DNA form, the CDR3 reads TGTGCCAGCAGCCTCGGTGGTGTGTCCCAAGGGGGCTACGAGCAGTACTTC.

The rearrangement uses TRBV4-2 and TRBJ2-7, with 13 bases that match TRBD2. The J segment lost 6 bases and the V segment lost 0 bases, leaving 14 bases of the junction unmatched. CDR3 length equals 19 residues. The V gene's germline CDR1 is LGHNA and CDR2 YNFKEQ. The CDR3 region is CASSQERQTLAGGAPEQYF. The CDR3 nucleotides are TGTGCCAGCAGCCAAGAAAGACAGACACTAGCGGGAGGGGCCCCCGAGCAGTACTTC.

This clone was seen more than once but under ten times. V gene TRBV29-1 combines with J gene TRBJ2-5, with 7 bases matching TRBD1. J gave up 2 bases and V 4 bases, and 7 bases lay outside the gene matches. The CDR3 has 14 amino acids. The germline CDR1 and CDR2 sequences are SQVTM and ANQGSEA. CDR3 region: CSVAQQGRQETQYF. In nucleotides, the CDR3 is TGCAGCGTTGCCCAACAGGGGCGACAAGAGACCCAGTACTTC.

The rearrangement links TRBV29-1 to TRBJ2-3; 11 bases are shared with TRBD1. The CDR3 is 13 amino acids. Germline V gene sequence: CDR1 SQVTM, CDR2 ANQGSEA. Unmatched junction bases numbered 4, after V lost 7 bases and J lost 4 bases. The CDR3 bases are TGCAGCGGCGGACAGGGGGCCTCAGATACGCAGTATTTT. It specifies CSGGQGASDTQYF.

This rearrangement joins TRBV30 to TRBJ2-2, with a tentative D call TRBD2 (5 bases). The CDR3 sequence is 12 residues long. Germline CDR1 reads GTSNPN; CDR2 reads SVGIG (reference sequence). CDR3 sequence reads: CARTGNTGELFF. DNA for the CDR3: TGTGCGAGGACTGGGAACACCGGGGAGCTGTTTTTT. Full variable domain (missing parts from reference TRBV30 and TRBJ2-2): SQTIHQWPATLVQPVGSPLSLECTVEGTSNPNLYWYRQAAGRGLQLLFYSVGIGQISSEVPQNLSASRPQDRQFILSSKKLLLSDSGFYLCARTGNTGELFFGEGSRLTVL.

Regarding this clone: One end of the junction varies from germline; a read error may be responsible. J is TRBJ2-5 and V is TRBV7-9; 8 nucleotides line up with TRBD2. Germline CDR1 and CDR2: SEHNR and FQNEAQ (reference sequence). There are 17 residues in the CDR3. The DNA of the CDR3 is TGTTCCAGCAGCTTTAAGGGTAACGGGAGGGCCATGGAGACCCAGTACTTC. Amino acids: CSSSFKGNGRAMETQYF. Full variable domain (rest looked up from reference TRBV7-9 and TRBJ2-5): DTGVSQNPRHKITKRGQNVTFRCDPISEHNRLYWYRQTLGQGPEFLTYFQNEAQLEKSRLLSDRFSAERPKGSFSTLEIQRTEQGDSAMYLCSSSFKGNGRAMETQYFGPGTRLLVL.

This clone was picked up a small number of times. The genes are TRBV18 and TRBJ1-5, with no clear D. Deletions cut 4 bases from V and 0 bases from J, with 7 bases between. Germline V gene sequence: CDR1 KGHSH, CDR2 LQKENI. This CDR3 has 14 residues. The CDR3 DNA reads as TGTGCCAGCTCACTGTCGAGTAGCAATCAGCCCCAGCATTTT. It translates to CASSLSSSNQPQHF.

This chain links TRBV10-3 with TRBJ2-7, with TRBD2 matching 9 bases. V was clipped by 4 bases and J by 6 bases; unmatched bases: 4. From germline, CDR1 is ENHRY and CDR2 SYGVKD. CDR3 length: 13 residues. CDR3 coding DNA: TGTGCCATCAGTGGGCTAGCGGGAAGCGAGCAGTACTTC. This sequence encodes CAISGLAGSEQYF.

This chain uses TRBV10-1 with TRBJ1-3; maybe TRBD1 (6 bases). From germline, CDR1 is WNHNN and CDR2 SYGVQD (reference sequence). The V end lost 0 bases, the J end lost 2 bases, and 8 bases lay between the germline ends. The CDR3 sequence is 15 residues long. The CDR3 sequence is CASSESWGPGNTIYF. CDR3 in DNA: TGCGCCAGCAGTGAGTCGTGGGGGCCTGGAAACACCATATATTTT.

The V and J genes are TRBV10-3 and TRBJ2-3; TRBD2 matches at 7 bases. J was trimmed by 4 bases and V by 8 bases; bases with no gene match: 0. CDR1 and CDR2 (germline): ENHRY, SYGVKD. The CDR3 contains 11 residues. The CDR3 sequence: CAIGGADTQYF. The CDR3 DNA follows: TGTGCCATCGGGGGGGCAGATACGCAGTATTTT.

V gene TRBV25-1 combines with J gene TRBJ1-3; D possibly corresponds to TRBD1 (6 bases). Germline V gene data show CDR1 as MGHDK and CDR2 as SYGVNS. CDR3 length: 14 residues. V shed 6 bases and J shed 1 base, with 10 bases lying between them. DNA for the CDR3: TGTGCCAGCAGACAGGGCCAGTCTGGAAACACCATATATTTT. This sequence encodes CASRQGQSGNTIYF.

This chain connects TRBV6-5 to TRBJ1-5; TRBD1 is a possible D gene (6 bases). CDR1 is MNHEY and CDR2 is SVGAGI in the germline V gene. The V and J ends lost 5 bases and 5 bases respectively, with 10 bases between them. The CDR3 length is 13 residues. The CDR3 sequence: CASSVAGDQPQHF. In DNA, the CDR3 is TGTGCCAGCAGTGTCGCAGGGGATCAGCCCCAGCATTTT.

The chain is built from TRBV19 and TRBJ1-5; maybe TRBD1 (6 bases). Between the trimmed V and J ends, which lost 9 bases and 5 bases, there was a span of 17 bases. Germline V gene lookup returns CDR1 LNHDA and CDR2 SQIVND (reference sequence). CDR3 length: 14 residues. The CDR3 here is CASSAGTLYQPQHF. Here the CDR3 DNA reads TGTGCCAGCTCGGCAGGGACACTCTATCAGCCCCAGCATTTT.

The chain links TRBV6-5 to TRBJ2-7; maybe TRBD1 (5 bases). This CDR3 has 12 residues. The V gene lost 3 bases and the J gene lost 4 bases, with 7 bases spanning the gap. CDR1 MNHEY and CDR2 SVGAGI come from the germline V gene. In DNA, the CDR3 is TGTGCCAGCAGTTATAAGGGGTACGAGCAGTACTTC. Encoded protein: CASSYKGYEQYF.

Comments on this clone: The same CDR3 is also encoded by other DNA sequences in this sample. The chain has TRBV7-2 and TRBJ2-1; 7 bases align to TRBD2. V gave up 1 base and J gave up 0 bases; unmatched junction bases: 0. CDR1 and CDR2 from the germline V gene are SGHTA and FQGNSA. This CDR3 has 15 residues. CDR3 in amino acids: CASSLGGGSYNEQFF. In DNA form, the CDR3 reads TGTGCCAGCAGCTTAGGCGGGGGCTCCTACAATGAGCAGTTCTTC.

The chain combines TRBV19 with TRBJ2-1; D is possibly TRBD2 (5 bases). The germline V gene encodes CDR1 LNHDA and CDR2 SQIVND (reference sequence). V was trimmed by 5 bases and J by 8 bases, leaving 16 bases between them. The CDR3 contains 14 residues. CDR3 sequence: CASSPPKTRYEQFF. CDR3 sequence (DNA): TGTGCCAGTAGTCCGCCCAAAACTAGGTATGAGCAGTTCTTC.

This sequence joins TRBV29-1 and TRBJ1-1; possible D gene TRBD1, 6 bases. V lost 6 bases, J lost 3 bases, and 17 bases lay in between. In germline, CDR1 is SQVTM, CDR2 ANQGSEA. The CDR3 covers 14 residues. CDR3 bases: TGCAGCGTCATATACAGGGTGTCAGACACTGAAGCTTTCTTT. This sequence encodes CSVIYRVSDTEAFF.

The V and J genes are TRBV7-2 and TRBJ2-1, with 8 bases identical to TRBD2. This CDR3 comprises 14 residues. Germline CDR1 and CDR2: SGHTA and FQGNSA. The V segment lost 4 bases and the J segment 7 bases; nucleotides outside the gene matches: 6. The CDR3 here is CASSSGLARNEQFF. Written as DNA, the CDR3 is TGTGCCAGCAGCTCCGGACTAGCTAGAAATGAGCAGTTCTTC.

This clone was seen once. V usage is TRBV4-1 and J usage is TRBJ1-4, with unresolved D. CDR3 length equals 14 residues. The germline V and J ends were trimmed by 0 bases and 10 bases, with 12 bases remaining between them. In germline, CDR1 is MGHRA, CDR2 YSYEKL. CDR3 loop: CASSQERFSRKLFF. CDR3 in DNA: TGCGCCAGCAGCCAAGAGAGGTTTAGTCGAAAACTGTTTTTT.

V gene TRBV16 combines with J gene TRBJ1-1, with D unclear. The ends were cut back, 5 bases at V and 4 bases at J, with 17 bases in the middle. This CDR3 has 15 residues. CDR1 KGHSY and CDR2 FQNENV come from the germline V gene. DNA of the CDR3: TGTGCCAGCAGCAAAGAGGGTTACGGACGCACTGAAGCTTTCTTT. Encoded protein: CASSKEGYGRTEAFF.

J is TRBJ1-3 and V is TRBV5-1, with D unclear. In germline, CDR1 is SGHRS, CDR2 YFSETQ. The CDR3 extends over 15 amino acids. Trimming removed 1 base from V and 0 bases from J, with 8 bases in between. CDR3 DNA: TGCGCCAGCAGCTTGTCTCAGGTCTCTGGAAACACCATATATTTT. As protein: CASSLSQVSGNTIYF.

This chain links TRBV6-6 with TRBJ2-1; the match to TRBD2 covers 10 bases. This CDR3 has 15 residues. The ends lost 6 bases at V and 4 bases at J; junction bases unmatched: 6. Germline values: CDR1 MNHNY, CDR2 SVGAGI (reference sequence). The CDR3 bases are TGTGCCAGCAGCTCCACTAGCGGGGTTTACAATGAGCAGTTCTTC. Translated: CASSSTSGVYNEQFF.